These 32 T cell receptor beta chains were all obtained from the same sample, sequenced in a study of shared clonotypes between healthy human individuals. Profiled with immunoSEQ multiplex PCR; TCRdb holds only in-frame clones, not every one. The data hold approximately 600,000 clones, with 85% to 95% observed a single time. The naive CD8 fraction comprised CD45RO-negative cells positively selected for CCR7 and excluded terminally differentiated effector memory CD45RA+ cells. Sequencing was performed on naive CD8+ T cells sorted from blood. All receptors derive from a woman in her thirties in good health.

This clone was observed once. The chain uses TRBV7-8 and TRBJ2-7; no firm D call. The germline V gene has CDR1 SGHVS and CDR2 FQNEAQ. Trimming left V 4 bases short and J 2 bases short, with 18 bases between. This CDR3 is 16 amino acids long. The CDR3 DNA reads as TGTGCCAGCAGCTCCGCGGCGGCCACCTCAACCTACGAGCAGTACTTC. Translated: CASSSAAATSTYEQYF. Variable domain in full (rest from reference TRBV7-8 and TRBJ2-7): GAGVSQSPRYKVAKRGQDVALRCDPISGHVSLFWYQQALGQGPEFLTYFQNEAQLDKSGLPSDRFFAERPEGSVSTLKIQRTQQEDSAVYLCASSSAAATSTYEQYFGPGTRLTVT.

This clone was detected once. This chain connects TRBV28 to TRBJ2-6, with D uncertain. V dropped 5 bases and J dropped 1 base, with 30 bases sitting between them. Germline-derived CDR1 and CDR2 are MDHEN and SYDVKM. This CDR3 has 22 amino acids. Written as DNA, the CDR3 is TGTGCCAGCAGTCTCCATGTGGTAGTCGTGGCCCCCTACCTTTCTGGGGCCAACGTCCTGACTTTC. Its protein product is CASSLHVVVVAPYLSGANVLTF.

The rearrangement uses TRBV7-9 and TRBJ2-1; 10 nucleotides match TRBD1. In germline, CDR1 is SEHNR, CDR2 FQNEAQ (reference sequence). The CDR3 consists of 15 residues. The J segment lost 5 bases and the V segment lost 7 bases, leaving 8 bases of the junction unmatched. This CDR3 reads CASITGTGADNEQFF. The CDR3 nucleotides read TGTGCCAGCATCACCGGGACAGGGGCCGACAATGAGCAGTTCTTC.

The chain combines TRBV18 with TRBJ2-7, with D maybe TRBD2 (5 bases). Germline V gene lookup returns CDR1 KGHSH and CDR2 LQKENI. Trimming pared 3 bases from V and 3 bases from J, leaving 12 bases between. The CDR3 is 14 residues long. The CDR3 protein is CASSPQGGGYEQYF. The CDR3, as DNA: TGTGCCAGCTCACCTCAAGGTGGAGGCTACGAGCAGTACTTC.

This clone was seen only a few times. CDR3 amino acids: CASSSRPPGHAVYGYTF. The DNA of the CDR3 is TGTGCCAGTAGTTCCCGTCCACCGGGACACGCCGTCTATGGCTACACCTTC. The gene calls are TRBV19 and TRBJ1-2, with a weak D call TRBD1 (6 bases). Germline V CDR1 and CDR2: LNHDA, SQIVND (reference sequence). V lost 5 bases to trimming and J lost 4 bases, with 23 bases between them. This CDR3 is built from 17 residues.

This clone has a single count. J is TRBJ2-7 and V is TRBV20-1, with a possible D match to TRBD2 (6 bases). The CDR3 covers 11 residues. Germline CDR1 and CDR2: DFQATT and SNEGSKA (reference sequence). In DNA form, the CDR3 reads TGCAGCTCTAGCGCCACCTACGAGCAGTACTTC. Translation: CSSSATYEQYF.

The rearrangement links TRBV7-9 to TRBJ2-3; D gene ambiguous. This CDR3 contains 14 residues. Trimming removed 5 bases at V and 5 bases at J, with 14 bases between. Germline values: CDR1 SEHNR, CDR2 FQNEAQ (reference sequence). The CDR3 reads CASSPTLAQDTQYF. CDR3 DNA: TGTGCCAGCAGCCCGACCTTAGCCCAAGATACGCAGTATTTT.

Here the CDR3 DNA reads TGTGCCAGCAGCCTCCGGGACCCCGGAGGAGGGGACACTGAAGCTTTCTTT. As protein: CASSLRDPGGGDTEAFF. The chain couples TRBV5-8 to TRBJ1-1; tentative D call: TRBD1 (5 bases). V lost 4 bases to trimming and J lost 3 bases, with 22 bases between them. This CDR3 has 17 amino acids. The germline V gene has CDR1 SGHTS and CDR2 YDEGEE.

In its sample, this clone was seen once. This sequence joins TRBV11-2 and TRBJ2-7, with a tentative D call TRBD2 (5 bases). Germline V CDR1 and CDR2: SGHAT, FQNNGV. V lost 5 bases and J lost 6, with 11 bases in between. The CDR3 is 12 residues long. The CDR3 DNA reads TGTGCCAGCAGCCTAGTAGGGAGCGAGCAGTACTTC. Encoded protein: CASSLVGSEQYF.

The chain links TRBV27 to TRBJ1-5; tentatively, D is TRBD1 (5 bases). This CDR3 contains 14 residues. V was shortened by 3 bases and J by 5 bases, with 11 bases between the two germline ends. CDR1 MNHEY and CDR2 SMNVEV come from the germline V gene (reference sequence). The chain's CDR3 is CASSFQWGDQPQHF. The CDR3, as DNA: TGTGCCAGCAGTTTTCAATGGGGGGATCAGCCCCAGCATTTT.

The chain joins TRBV2 to TRBJ1-5, with D maybe TRBD1 (5 bases). V lost 0 bases and J lost 6, with 15 bases in between. The CDR3 length is 16 residues. Germline CDR1 SNHLY, CDR2 FYNNEI. The CDR3 DNA reads as TGTGCCAGCAGTGAAGCGGGGTTCGGGGCTAGTCAGCCCCAGCATTTT. Amino acids: CASSEAGFGASQPQHF.

The genes are TRBV21-1 and TRBJ2-7; the table names TRBD2, a call not compared with the DNA. TRBV21-1 is listed as a pseudogene. The CDR3 runs 15 residues. CDR3 in DNA: TGTGCCAGCAACGGGTTTAGCGGGAGCTCCTACGAGCAGTACTTC. Its translation: CASNGFSGSSYEQYF.

The chain recombines TRBV10-2 with TRBJ2-7, with 10 bases lining up with TRBD1. This CDR3 spans 15 amino acids. Germline assignment: CDR1 WSHSY and CDR2 SAAADI. V gave up 3 bases and J gave up 3 bases; unmatched junction bases: 5. The CDR3 reads CASSEWDRGIYEQYF. CDR3 sequence (DNA): TGCGCCAGCAGTGAATGGGACAGGGGTATCTACGAGCAGTACTTC.

This rearrangement joins TRBV27 to TRBJ2-1; D not resolved. The CDR3 is made up of 14 amino acids. The germline V gene encodes CDR1 MNHEY and CDR2 SMNVEV (reference sequence). V lost 5 bases to trimming and J lost 7 bases, with 15 bases between them. The chain's CDR3 is CASSISPEPNEQFF. CDR3 sequence (DNA): TGTGCCAGCAGTATCTCACCGGAGCCGAATGAGCAGTTCTTC.

The chain links TRBV19 to TRBJ1-1; no definite D call. There are 15 residues in the CDR3. CDR1 and CDR2 (germline): LNHDA, SQIVND (reference sequence). V lost 2 bases, J lost 0 bases, and 10 bases lay in between. The CDR3 spells CASSIYNEMNTEAFF. Here the CDR3 DNA reads TGTGCCAGTAGTATATACAACGAAATGAACACTGAAGCTTTCTTT.

The V gene is TRBV5-5, the J gene TRBJ2-7; D is perhaps TRBD1 (5 bases). Germline V lookup: CDR1 SGHKS, CDR2 YYEKEE (reference sequence). Trimming removed 0 bases from V and 2 bases from J, with 12 bases in between. This CDR3 comprises 15 residues. In nucleotides, the CDR3 is TGTGCCAGCAGCTTGGAGGGGATGACCACCTACGAGCAGTACTTC. It codes for CASSLEGMTTYEQYF.

This rearrangement joins TRBV30 to TRBJ2-7; 7 bases are shared with TRBD2. V shed 3 bases, J shed 9 bases, and the junction held 14 bases outside the gene matches. The germline CDR1 and CDR2 sequences are GTSNPN and SVGIG (reference sequence). The CDR3 runs 14 residues. For the CDR3, the DNA is TGTGCCTGGAGCACGGGGAGCGGGGCTTTCGGGCAGTACTTC. This encodes CAWSTGSGAFGQYF.

The chain carries TRBV9 and TRBJ1-2; TRBD1 aligns across 10 bases. V shed 3 bases and J 6 bases; nucleotides not matched to a gene: 11. Germline CDR1 SGDLS, CDR2 YYNGEE. This CDR3 contains 16 residues. In nucleotides, the CDR3 is TGTGCCAGCAGCGGAGAGGGGGACAGGGGAGTAAATGGCTACACCTTC. It is translated as CASSGEGDRGVNGYTF.

This chain connects TRBV28 to TRBJ2-1; the D gene is possibly TRBD1 (5 bases). Trimming took off 7 bases at V and 1 base at J, with 17 bases between the two ends. The CDR3 totals 16 residues. The germline CDR1 and CDR2 sequences are MDHEN and SYDVKM. DNA of the CDR3: TGTGCCAGCAAACAAGTAGGGGAAGGATCCTACAATGAGCAGTTCTTC. Protein product: CASKQVGEGSYNEQFF.

The chain employs TRBV21-1 and TRBJ2-5; TRBD2, the table's D call, was not compared with the DNA. TRBV21-1 is labeled a pseudogene. This CDR3 comprises 13 residues. CDR3 protein: CASMGGGQETQYF. CDR3 bases: TGTGCCAGCATGGGGGGAGGCCAAGAGACCCAGTACTTC.

The chain uses TRBV10-2 and TRBJ2-7; D not resolved. The germline V gene has CDR1 WSHSY and CDR2 SAAADI. The V gene lost 3 bases and the J gene lost 4 bases, with 4 bases spanning the gap. This CDR3 is built from 11 residues. CDR3 nucleotides: TGCGCCAGCAGTGATTGGTACGAGCAGTACTTC. Protein: CASSDWYEQYF.

This clone was recorded once. The V gene is TRBV14, the J gene TRBJ2-1, with TRBD2 matching over 7 bases. CDR1 is SGHDN and CDR2 is FVKESK in the germline V gene. The V gene end was trimmed by 4 bases and the J gene end by 3 bases; junction bases not matched to a gene: 6. CDR3 length equals 15 residues. The CDR3: CASSPLAEGYNEQFF. CDR3 nucleotide sequence: TGTGCCAGCAGCCCCCTAGCGGAGGGCTACAATGAGCAGTTCTTC.

Note on this clone: In the same sample, other DNA sequences code for this CDR3. The chain combines TRBV27 with TRBJ2-1, with D uncertain. V shed 1 base and J shed 7 bases, with 5 bases lying between them. Germline CDR1 is MNHEY and CDR2 is SMNVEV (reference sequence). The CDR3 extends over 12 amino acids. CDR3 coding DNA: TGTGCCAGCAGTTTATGGGGAAATGAGCAGTTCTTC. It is translated as CASSLWGNEQFF.

A remark on this clone: The same CDR3 is also encoded by other DNA sequences in this sample. The CDR3 region has the DNA TGTGCCAGCAGTTTATCGCGAGGCTCTGGAAACACCATATATTTT. As protein: CASSLSRGSGNTIYF. V and J are TRBV27 and TRBJ1-3; no firm D call. Germline CDR1 is MNHEY and CDR2 is SMNVEV (reference sequence). This CDR3 has 15 residues. V shed 0 bases and J shed 0 bases, with 6 bases lying between them.

The rearrangement links TRBV19 to TRBJ2-7; TRBD1 matches at 7 bases. Losses at the gene ends were 3 bases for V and 6 bases for J; bases not matched to a gene: 8. This CDR3 has 14 residues. The germline CDR1 and CDR2 sequences are LNHDA and SQIVND (reference sequence). In nucleotides, the CDR3 is TGTGCCAGTAGTATCAACGACAGGGTCCTCGAGCAGTACTTC. Amino acids: CASSINDRVLEQYF.

J is TRBJ2-2 and V is TRBV27; TRBD2 agrees at 8 bases. Germline CDR1 is MNHEY and CDR2 is SMNVEV (reference sequence). This CDR3 has 13 residues. V shed 2 bases, J shed 7 bases, and the junction held 0 bases outside the gene matches. The DNA for the CDR3 is TGTGCCAGCAGTTTACTAGCGGGCGGGGAGCTGTTTTTT. It translates to CASSLLAGGELFF.

The chain is built from TRBV28 and TRBJ2-1; 7 bases are a match to TRBD1. The CDR3 totals 13 residues. Germline values: CDR1 MDHEN, CDR2 SYDVKM. Trimming took 6 bases from V and 6 from J; bases not matched to a gene: 5. CDR3 loop: CASRMAGGNEQFF. As DNA, the CDR3 is TGTGCCAGCAGGATGGCAGGGGGCAATGAGCAGTTCTTC.

CDR3 sequence: CATSGSGTGHYLVDTQYF. CDR3 in DNA: TGTGCCACCAGCGGATCCGGGACAGGCCACTACCTTGTAGATACGCAGTATTTT. V and J are TRBV15 and TRBJ2-3, with TRBD1 matching over 8 bases. V was clipped by 5 bases and J by 5 bases; unmatched bases: 18. Germline V gives CDR1 LNHNV, CDR2 YYDKDF (reference sequence). This CDR3 has 18 residues.

The rearrangement links TRBV7-9 to TRBJ2-7, with D perhaps given as TRBD1 or TRBD2 (5 bases each). Germline V gene lookup returns CDR1 SEHNR and CDR2 FQNEAQ (reference sequence). This CDR3 is built from 13 residues. Trimming left V 6 bases short and J 3 bases short, with 12 bases between. The CDR3 region has the DNA TGTGCCAGCAGGTCCGGGACGGACTACGAGCAGTACTTC. Translating gives CASRSGTDYEQYF.

This rearrangement joins TRBV30 to TRBJ2-7, with 8 bases fitting TRBD1. Trimming cost V 5 bases and J 2 bases; bases outside gene matches: 5. The CDR3 loop spans 13 amino acids. The germline gives CDR1 GTSNPN, CDR2 SVGIG (reference sequence). This chain's CDR3 is CAWAGGPPYEQYF. CDR3 sequence (DNA): TGTGCCTGGGCAGGGGGCCCACCCTACGAGCAGTACTTC. The full variable domain, its missing parts supplied by reference TRBV30 and TRBJ2-7, is SQTIHQWPATLVQPVGSPLSLECTVEGTSNPNLYWYRQAAGRGLQLLFYSVGIGQISSEVPQNLSASRPQDRQFILSSKKLLLSDSGFYLCAWAGGPPYEQYFGPGTRLTVT.

The gene calls are TRBV6-5 and TRBJ2-2, with D perhaps TRBD2 (5 bases). The CDR3 runs 14 residues. Trimming cost V 6 bases and J 1 base, with 9 bases left between them. Germline CDR1 reads MNHEY; CDR2 reads SVGAGI. CDR3 nucleotides: TGTGCCAGCAGCACGGGAAGGAACACCGGGGAGCTGTTTTTT. Protein sequence: CASSTGRNTGELFF.

The V and J genes are TRBV5-8 and TRBJ2-3; D ambiguous. Trimming pared 0 bases from V and 0 bases from J, leaving 8 bases between. Per the germline V gene, CDR1 is SGHTS and CDR2 is YDEGEE. The CDR3 covers 15 residues. The CDR3 sequence: CASSLGISSTDTQYF. Written as DNA, the CDR3 is TGTGCCAGCAGCTTGGGAATATCTAGCACAGATACGCAGTATTTT.